The clone carrying this T cell receptor (beta chain) was observed a handful of times. Its antigen remains unknown. These data are taken from a study of response to subunit inactivated influenza vaccine. Broader study findings: New T cells are recruited in small numbers by each seasonal influenza vaccination, according to the authors' suggestion.

TCRdb processed the RT-PCR reads anew with MiXCR; each CDR3 protein has one entry. The sample consists of under 550,000 distinct CDR3 sequences, around 7.9% of them appearing once. Germline trimming cut 2 bases from V and 0 bases from J; bases unmatched to any gene: 14. This CDR3 region has 20 residues. Looked up from germline, CDR1 is MDHEN and CDR2 is SYDVKM. The sample in question was PBMCs from blood, obtained about 24 months after vaccination. The sequence came from a man in his fifties or sixties who received an inactivated influenza vaccine. The chain recombines TRBV28 with TRBJ2-2; 8 bases line up with TRBD2. CDR3 amino acids: CASSLPLVSSGGPNTGELFF. CDR3 nucleotides: TGTGCCAGCAGTTTACCCCTTGTATCCAGCGGGGGACCGAACACCGGGGAGCTGTTTTTT.